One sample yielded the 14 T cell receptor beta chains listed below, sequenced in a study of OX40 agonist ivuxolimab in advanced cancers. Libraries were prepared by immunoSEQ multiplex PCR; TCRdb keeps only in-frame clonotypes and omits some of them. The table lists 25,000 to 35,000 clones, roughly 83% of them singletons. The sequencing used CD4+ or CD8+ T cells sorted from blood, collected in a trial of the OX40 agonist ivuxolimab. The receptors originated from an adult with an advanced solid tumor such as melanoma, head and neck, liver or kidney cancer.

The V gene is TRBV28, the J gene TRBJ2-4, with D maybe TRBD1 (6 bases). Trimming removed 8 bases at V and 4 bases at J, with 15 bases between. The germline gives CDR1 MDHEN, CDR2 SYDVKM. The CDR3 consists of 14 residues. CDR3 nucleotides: TGTGCCAGCGGGACAAGGGACGGGAAAAACATTCAGTACTTC. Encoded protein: CASGTRDGKNIQYF.

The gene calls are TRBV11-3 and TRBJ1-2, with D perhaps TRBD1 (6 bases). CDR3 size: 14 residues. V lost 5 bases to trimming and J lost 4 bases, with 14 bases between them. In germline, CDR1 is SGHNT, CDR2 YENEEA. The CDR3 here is CASSPTGQTYGYTF. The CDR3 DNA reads TGTGCCAGCAGCCCCACCGGACAGACCTATGGCTACACCTTC. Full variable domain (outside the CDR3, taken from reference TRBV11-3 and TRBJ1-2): EAGVVQSPRYKIIEKKQPVAFWCNPISGHNTLYWYLQNLGQGPELLIRYENEEAVDDSQLPKDRFSAERLKGVDSTLKIQPAELGDSAVYLCASSPTGQTYGYTFGSGTRLTVV.

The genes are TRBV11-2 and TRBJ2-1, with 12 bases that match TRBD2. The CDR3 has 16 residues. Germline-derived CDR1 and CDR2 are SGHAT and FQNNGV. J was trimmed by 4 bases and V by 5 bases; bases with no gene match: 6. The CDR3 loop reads CASSPGTSGSYNEQFF. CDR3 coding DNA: TGTGCCAGCAGCCCGGGGACTAGCGGGTCTTACAATGAGCAGTTCTTC.

The CDR3 loop reads CASRPSGVQETQYF. The CDR3 DNA is TGCGCCAGCAGACCTAGCGGGGTCCAAGAGACCCAGTACTTC. This chain joins TRBV10-2 and TRBJ2-5; the match to TRBD2 covers 9 bases. The CDR3 covers 14 residues. Trimming cost V 6 bases and J 1 base; bases outside gene matches: 3. CDR1 and CDR2 from the germline V gene are WSHSY and SAAADI.

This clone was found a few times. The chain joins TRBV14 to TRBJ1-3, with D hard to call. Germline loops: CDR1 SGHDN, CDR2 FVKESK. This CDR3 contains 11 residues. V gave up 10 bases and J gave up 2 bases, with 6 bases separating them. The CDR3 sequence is CATETGNTIYF. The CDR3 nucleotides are TGTGCCACGGAGACTGGAAACACCATATATTTT.

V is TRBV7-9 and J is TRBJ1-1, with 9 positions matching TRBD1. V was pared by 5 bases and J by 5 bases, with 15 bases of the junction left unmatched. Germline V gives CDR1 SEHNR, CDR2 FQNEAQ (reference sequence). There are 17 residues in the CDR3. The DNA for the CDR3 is TGTGCCAGCAGCCGTACGAAAGGGGGACAGGGAGGGACTGAAGCTTTCTTT. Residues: CASSRTKGGQGGTEAFF.

The CDR3 reads CASSLWGWETQYF. The CDR3 DNA reads as TGTGCCAGCAGCTTGTGGGGTTGGGAGACCCAGTACTTC. This chain links TRBV14 with TRBJ2-5; D gene ambiguous. This CDR3 is built from 13 residues. The germline V gene has CDR1 SGHDN and CDR2 FVKESK. The V and J ends lost 5 bases and 5 bases respectively, with 12 bases between them.

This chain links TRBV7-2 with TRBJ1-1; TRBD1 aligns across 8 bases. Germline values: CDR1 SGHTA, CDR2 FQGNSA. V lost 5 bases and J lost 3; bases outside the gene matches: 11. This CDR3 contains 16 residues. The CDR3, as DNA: TGTGCCAGCAGCGGTCTACAGACAGGGGCCTACACTGAAGCTTTCTTT. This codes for CASSGLQTGAYTEAFF.

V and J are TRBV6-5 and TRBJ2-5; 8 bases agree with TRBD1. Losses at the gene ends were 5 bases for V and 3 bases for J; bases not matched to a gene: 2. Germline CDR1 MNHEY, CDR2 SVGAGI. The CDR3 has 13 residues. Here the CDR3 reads CASSETGEETQYF. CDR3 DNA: TGTGCCAGCAGTGAGACAGGGGAAGAGACCCAGTACTTC.

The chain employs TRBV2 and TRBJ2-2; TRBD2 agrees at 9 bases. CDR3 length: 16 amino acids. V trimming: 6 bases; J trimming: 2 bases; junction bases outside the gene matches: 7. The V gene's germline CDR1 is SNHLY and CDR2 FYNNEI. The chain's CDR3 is CASRVRLAANTGELFF. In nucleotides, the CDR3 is TGTGCCAGCAGGGTCCGACTAGCGGCTAACACCGGGGAGCTGTTTTTT.

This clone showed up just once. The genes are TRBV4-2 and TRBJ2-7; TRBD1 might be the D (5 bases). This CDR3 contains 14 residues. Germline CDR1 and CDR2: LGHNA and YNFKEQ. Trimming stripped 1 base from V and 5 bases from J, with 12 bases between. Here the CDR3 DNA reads TGTGCCAGCAGCCAAGGGGGCACAAGCGACGAGCAGTACTTC. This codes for CASSQGGTSDEQYF.

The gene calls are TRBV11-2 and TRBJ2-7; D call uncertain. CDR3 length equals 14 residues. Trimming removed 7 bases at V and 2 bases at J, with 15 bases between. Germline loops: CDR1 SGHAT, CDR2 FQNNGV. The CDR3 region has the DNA TGTGCCAGCAACCCCAGTGTGAGAGCCTACGAGCAGTACTTC. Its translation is CASNPSVRAYEQYF.

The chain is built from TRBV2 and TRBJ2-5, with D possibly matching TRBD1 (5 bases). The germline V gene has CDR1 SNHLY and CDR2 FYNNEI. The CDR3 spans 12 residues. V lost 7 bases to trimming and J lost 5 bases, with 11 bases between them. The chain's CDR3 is CASTDTGETQYF. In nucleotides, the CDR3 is TGTGCCAGCACGGACACTGGGGAGACCCAGTACTTC.

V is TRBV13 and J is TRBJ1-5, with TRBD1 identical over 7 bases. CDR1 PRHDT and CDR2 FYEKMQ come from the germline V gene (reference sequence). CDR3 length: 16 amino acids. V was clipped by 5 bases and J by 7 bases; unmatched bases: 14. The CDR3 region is CASSGTVILRVQPQHF. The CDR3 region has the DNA TGTGCCAGCAGCGGGACAGTGATCCTAAGGGTCCAGCCCCAGCATTTT.